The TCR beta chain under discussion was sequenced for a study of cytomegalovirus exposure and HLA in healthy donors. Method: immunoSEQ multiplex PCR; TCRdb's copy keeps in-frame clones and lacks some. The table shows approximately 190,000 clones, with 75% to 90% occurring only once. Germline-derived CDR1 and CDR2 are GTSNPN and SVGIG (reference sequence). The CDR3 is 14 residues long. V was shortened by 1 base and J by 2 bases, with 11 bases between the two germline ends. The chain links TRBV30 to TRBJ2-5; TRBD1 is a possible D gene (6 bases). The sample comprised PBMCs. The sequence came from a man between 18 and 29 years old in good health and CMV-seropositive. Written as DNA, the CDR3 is TGTGCCTGGAGTGGGATGAGGGGGCAAGAGACCCAGTACTTC. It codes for CAWSGMRGQETQYF.